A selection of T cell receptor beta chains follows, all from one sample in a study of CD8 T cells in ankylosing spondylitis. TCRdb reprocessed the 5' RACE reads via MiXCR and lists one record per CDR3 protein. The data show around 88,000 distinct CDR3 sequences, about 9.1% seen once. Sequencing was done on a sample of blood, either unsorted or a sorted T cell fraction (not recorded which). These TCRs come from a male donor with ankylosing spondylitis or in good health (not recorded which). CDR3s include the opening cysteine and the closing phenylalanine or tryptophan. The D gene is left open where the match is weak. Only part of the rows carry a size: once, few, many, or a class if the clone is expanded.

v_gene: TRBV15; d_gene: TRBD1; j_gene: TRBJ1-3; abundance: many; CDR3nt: TGTGCCACCAGCAAAGACAGGGGGCCTGGAAACACCATATATTTT; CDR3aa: CATSKDRGPGNTIYF
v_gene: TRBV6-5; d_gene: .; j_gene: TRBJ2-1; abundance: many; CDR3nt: TGTGCCAGCAGTTACGGTCAGGGGACCTACAATGAGCAGTTCTTC; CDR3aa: CASSYGQGTYNEQFF
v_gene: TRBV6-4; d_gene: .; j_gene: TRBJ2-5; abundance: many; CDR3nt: TGTGCCACCCCGTGGCTAGCGCCCTCGTACCAAGAGACCCAGTACTTC; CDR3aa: CATPWLAPSYQETQYF
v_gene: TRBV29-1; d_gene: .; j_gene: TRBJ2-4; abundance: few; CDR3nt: TGCAGCGCTAAGAACGACGGTAACATTCAGTACTTC; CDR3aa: CSAKNDGNIQYF
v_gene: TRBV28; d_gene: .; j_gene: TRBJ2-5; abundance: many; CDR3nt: TGTGCCAGCAGTTTGCGACAGGGCGCGGGGCCCTGGGCCCAGTACTTC; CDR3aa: CASSLRQGAGPWAQYF
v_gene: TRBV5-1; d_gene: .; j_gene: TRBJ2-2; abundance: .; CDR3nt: TGCGCCAGCAGCTTTAATGATGTCGGGGAGCTGTTTTTT; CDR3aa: CASSFNDVGELFF
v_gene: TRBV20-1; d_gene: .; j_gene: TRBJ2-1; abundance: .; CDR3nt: TGCTGTGCTAGAGATAAGACAGCTATATCCTACAATGAGCAGTTCTTC; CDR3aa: CCARDKTAISYNEQFF
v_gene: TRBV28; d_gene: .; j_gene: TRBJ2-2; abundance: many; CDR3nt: TGTGCCAGCAGTTCAACTCTTGGTACTACCGGGGAGCTGTTTTTT; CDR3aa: CASSSTLGTTGELFF
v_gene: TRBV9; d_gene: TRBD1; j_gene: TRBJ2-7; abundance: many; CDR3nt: TGTGCCAGCAGCGCGACTTCAGGGGGCCTCTACGAGCAGTACTTC; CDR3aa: CASSATSGGLYEQYF
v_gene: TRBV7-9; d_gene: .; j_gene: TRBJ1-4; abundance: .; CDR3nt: TGTGCCAGCAGCTTAGCGGGGGGCGAATGGGAAAAACTGTTTTTT; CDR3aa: CASSLAGGEWEKLFF
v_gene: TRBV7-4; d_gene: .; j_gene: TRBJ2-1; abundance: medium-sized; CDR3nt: TGTGCCAGCAGCTCAGTGTCTAGCTCCTACAATGAGCAGTTCTTC; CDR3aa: CASSSVSSSYNEQFF
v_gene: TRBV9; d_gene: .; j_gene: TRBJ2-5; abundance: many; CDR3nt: TGTGCCAGCAGCGGCCCGGTGGAGACCCAGTACTTC; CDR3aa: CASSGPVETQYF
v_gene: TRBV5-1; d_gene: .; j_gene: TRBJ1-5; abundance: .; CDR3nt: TGCGCCAGCAGCGCCGAAGGACTGGACAATCAGCCCCAGCATTTT; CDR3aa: CASSAEGLDNQPQHF
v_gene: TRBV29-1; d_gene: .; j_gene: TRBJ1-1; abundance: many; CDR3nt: TGCAGCGTTGACGGAATTCGCCGGGACTTGGAAGCTTTCTTT; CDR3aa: CSVDGIRRDLEAFF
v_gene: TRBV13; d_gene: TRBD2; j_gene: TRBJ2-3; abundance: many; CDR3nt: TGTGCCAGCAGCGCCGGCCGGACTAGCGCAGATACGCAGTATTTT; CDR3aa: CASSAGRTSADTQYF
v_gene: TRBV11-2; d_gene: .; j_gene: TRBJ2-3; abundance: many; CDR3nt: TGTGCCAGCAGAGCGCCCGGGAGCCCTTTCGGGGATACGCAGTATTTT; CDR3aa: CASRAPGSPFGDTQYF
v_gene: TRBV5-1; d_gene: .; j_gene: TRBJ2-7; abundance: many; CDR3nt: TGCGCCAGCAGCTTGGTCTTTGCAGGGAGCTCCTACGAGCAGTACTTC; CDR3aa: CASSLVFAGSSYEQYF
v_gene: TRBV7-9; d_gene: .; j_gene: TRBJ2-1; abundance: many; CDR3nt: TGTGCCGGCGACCCCCACAAGACAGAATACAATGAGCAGTTCTTC; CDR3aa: CAGDPHKTEYNEQFF
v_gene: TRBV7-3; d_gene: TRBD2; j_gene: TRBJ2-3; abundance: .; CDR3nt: TGTGCCAGCAGCCCAACACCGGGACTATTGGCAGATACGCAGTATTTT; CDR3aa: CASSPTPGLLADTQYF
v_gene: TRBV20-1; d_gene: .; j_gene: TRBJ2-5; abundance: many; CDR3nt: TGCAGTGCTAGAGATCTAAGGGCGGGCGGACCGCTTCAAGAGACCCAGTACTTC; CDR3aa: CSARDLRAGGPLQETQYF
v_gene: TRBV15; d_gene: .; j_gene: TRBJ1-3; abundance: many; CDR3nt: TGTGCCACCACCTCGGCTTTCTCTGGAAACACCATATATTTT; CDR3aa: CATTSAFSGNTIYF
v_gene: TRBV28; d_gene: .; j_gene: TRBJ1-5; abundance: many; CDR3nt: TGTGCCATAAGGCAGGGCAATCAGCCCCAGCATTTT; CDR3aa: CAIRQGNQPQHF
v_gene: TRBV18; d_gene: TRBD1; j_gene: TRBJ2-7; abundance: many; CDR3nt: TGTGCCAGCTCACAGGGACAGGGCTACGAGCAGTACTTC; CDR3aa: CASSQGQGYEQYF
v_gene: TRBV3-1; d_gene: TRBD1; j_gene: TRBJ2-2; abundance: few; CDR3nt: TGTGCCAGCAGCCAAGTCCGGGACAGGGGACGCACCGGGGAGCTGTTTTTT; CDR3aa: CASSQVRDRGRTGELFF
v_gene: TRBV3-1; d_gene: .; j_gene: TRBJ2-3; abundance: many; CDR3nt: TGTGCCAGCACCTTAGGGAACACAGATACGCAGTATTTT; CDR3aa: CASTLGNTDTQYF
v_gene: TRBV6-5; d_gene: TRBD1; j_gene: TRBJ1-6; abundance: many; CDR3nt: TGTGCCAGCAGTTACGACAGGGCCTATTCACCCCTCCACTTT; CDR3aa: CASSYDRAYSPLHF
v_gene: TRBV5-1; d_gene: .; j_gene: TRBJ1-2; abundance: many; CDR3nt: TGCGCCAGCAGCGAAGGGAACTATGGCTACACCTTC; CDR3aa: CASSEGNYGYTF
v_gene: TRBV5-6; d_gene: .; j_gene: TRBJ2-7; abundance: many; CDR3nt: TGTGCCAGCAGCTTGGGGGCACCCTACGAGCAGTACTTC; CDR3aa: CASSLGAPYEQYF
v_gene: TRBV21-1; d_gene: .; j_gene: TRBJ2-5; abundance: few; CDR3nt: TGTGCCAGCAGCACCGGGGGTGTGCCGGCCTCGGGAGAGACCCAGTACTTC; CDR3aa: CASSTGGVPASGETQYF
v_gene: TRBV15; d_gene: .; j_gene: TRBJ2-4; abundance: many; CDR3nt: TGTGCCACCAGCAGAGCAGCTTTAGGGTTCATTCAGTACTTC; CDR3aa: CATSRAALGFIQYF
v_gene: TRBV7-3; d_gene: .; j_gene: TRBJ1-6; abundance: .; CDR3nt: TGTGCCAGCAGCTTAGGTGTCAGGGGTTCTGAGGATTCACCCCTCCACTTT; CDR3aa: CASSLGVRGSEDSPLHF
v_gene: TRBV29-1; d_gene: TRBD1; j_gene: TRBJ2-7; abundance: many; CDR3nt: TGCAGCGTTTTACGGACAGGGGGCGACGAGCAGTACTTC; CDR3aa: CSVLRTGGDEQYF
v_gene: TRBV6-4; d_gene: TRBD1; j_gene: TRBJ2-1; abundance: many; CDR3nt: TGTGCCAGCAGTCGGTCAGGGGGCAATGGCTACAATGAGCAGTTCTTC; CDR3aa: CASSRSGGNGYNEQFF
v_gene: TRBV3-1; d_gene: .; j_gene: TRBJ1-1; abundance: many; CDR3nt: TGTGCCAGCAGCCAAGAGGTTACTGAAGCTTTCTTT; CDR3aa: CASSQEVTEAFF
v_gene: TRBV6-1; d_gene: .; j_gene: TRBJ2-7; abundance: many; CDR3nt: TGTGCCAGCAGTGAATCCCGACCTGACCACGAGCAGTACTTC; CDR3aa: CASSESRPDHEQYF
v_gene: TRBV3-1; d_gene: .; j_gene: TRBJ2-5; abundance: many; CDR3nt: TGTGCCAGCAGCCAAGTCAGGGAGAGGGAGACCCAGTACTTC; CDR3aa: CASSQVRERETQYF
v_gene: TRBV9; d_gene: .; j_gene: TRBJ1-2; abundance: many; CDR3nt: TGTGCCAGCAGCGTAGCCGTGGACAGAAACTATGGCTACACCTTC; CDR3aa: CASSVAVDRNYGYTF
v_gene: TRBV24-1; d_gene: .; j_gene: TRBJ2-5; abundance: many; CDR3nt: TGTGCCACCAGTGGAAGAGGTAGCGAAGAGACCCAGTACTTC; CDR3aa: CATSGRGSEETQYF
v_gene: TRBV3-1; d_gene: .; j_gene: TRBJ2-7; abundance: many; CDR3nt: TGTGCCAGCAGCCAGGACCTTACGGAGCAGTACTTC; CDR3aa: CASSQDLTEQYF